Shown below are 17 T cell receptor beta chains from a single sample sequenced in a study of blood T cell repertoires in COVID-19. Only in-frame clones appear in the TCRdb table, and some are missing; sequencing was by immunoSEQ multiplex PCR. The sample carries 200,000 to 250,000 clones, 87% recorded once. The sample comprised peripheral blood. The receptors come from a man between 18 and 35 years old with active or convalescent COVID-19.

This clone was seen a single time. The chain combines TRBV28 with TRBJ2-6; D is perhaps TRBD1 (6 bases). The CDR3 loop spans 15 amino acids. The germline V and J ends were trimmed by 3 bases and 4 bases, with 10 bases remaining between them. Germline assignment: CDR1 MDHEN and CDR2 SYDVKM. The CDR3 protein is CASSLSGAGANVLTF. In DNA, the CDR3 is TGTGCCAGCAGTTTGTCAGGGGCCGGGGCCAACGTCCTGACTTTC.

The genes are TRBV6-5 and TRBJ2-5, with 7 positions matching TRBD2. Germline V lookup: CDR1 MNHEY, CDR2 SVGAGI. Trimming removed 2 bases from V and 1 base from J; junction bases left unmatched: 4. This CDR3 region has 15 residues. The CDR3 region is CASSYTGLLQETQYF. DNA for the CDR3: TGTGCCAGCAGTTACACGGGACTACTCCAAGAGACCCAGTACTTC.

This clone was picked up one time. The rearrangement uses TRBV29-1 and TRBJ2-1; TRBD2 matches 16 bases. With V trimmed by 7 bases and J by 0 bases, 3 bases remained unmatched. Germline V gives CDR1 SQVTM, CDR2 ANQGSEA. The CDR3 covers 16 residues. The CDR3 DNA sequence: TGCAGCGCCGGGACTAGCGGGGGGGCCTCCTACAATGAGCAGTTCTTC. This translates into CSAGTSGGASYNEQFF.

The chain employs TRBV6-5 and TRBJ1-2, with D maybe TRBD1 (5 bases). The germline gives CDR1 MNHEY, CDR2 SVGAGI. V lost 5 bases, J lost 0 bases, and 10 bases lay in between. The CDR3 has 14 amino acids. CDR3 protein: CASSNRYPNYGYTF. DNA of the CDR3: TGTGCCAGCAGTAACAGGTACCCTAACTATGGCTACACCTTC.

V and J are TRBV7-9 and TRBJ1-2; D ambiguous. Germline V gene data show CDR1 as SEHNR and CDR2 as FQNEAQ (reference sequence). V was cut by 3 bases and J by 4 bases, with 12 bases left in between. This CDR3 is 14 amino acids long. CDR3 residues: CASSLIAGSYGYTF. The CDR3 DNA sequence: TGTGCCAGCAGCTTGATAGCTGGGAGCTATGGCTACACCTTC. The whole variable domain, filled in from reference TRBV7-9 and TRBJ1-2, reads DTGVSQNPRHKITKRGQNVTFRCDPISEHNRLYWYRQTLGQGPEFLTYFQNEAQLEKSRLLSDRFSAERPKGSFSTLEIQRTEQGDSAMYLCASSLIAGSYGYTFGSGTRLTVV.

The chain is built from TRBV4-3 and TRBJ2-3; no clear D gene. Per germline, CDR1 LGHNA and CDR2 YSLEER. This CDR3 region has 15 residues. V shed 1 base and J shed 8 bases, with 16 bases lying between them. CDR3 bases: TGCGCCAGCAGCCAAGGGGCCCTGTCTCCCTTTACGCAGTATTTT. Protein: CASSQGALSPFTQYF.

The V gene is TRBV28, the J gene TRBJ2-6, with TRBD1 identical over 8 bases. Looked up from germline, CDR1 is MDHEN and CDR2 is SYDVKM. V was clipped by 5 bases and J by 2 bases; unmatched bases: 2. There are 15 residues in the CDR3. The CDR3 region is CASSPTGAGANVLTF. CDR3 bases: TGTGCCAGCAGTCCGACAGGGGCTGGGGCCAACGTCCTGACTTTC.

This chain links TRBV7-8 with TRBJ2-7; 8 nucleotides line up with TRBD1. The CDR3 covers 14 residues. The V gene end was trimmed by 4 bases and the J gene end by 6 bases; junction bases not matched to a gene: 8. CDR1 and CDR2 (germline): SGHVS, FQNEAQ. The CDR3 here is CASSWIQGAREQYF. CDR3 coding DNA: TGTGCCAGCAGCTGGATTCAGGGGGCGCGCGAGCAGTACTTC.

The rearrangement joins TRBV5-4 to TRBJ2-5, with 11 nucleotides matching TRBD2. Per germline, CDR1 SGHNT and CDR2 YYREEE (reference sequence). The V segment lost 5 bases and the J segment 1 base; nucleotides outside the gene matches: 7. The CDR3 totals 16 residues. CDR3 nucleotides: TGTGCCAGCAGAGGGTCTAGCGGGGGGTCCCAAGAGACCCAGTACTTC. This codes for CASRGSSGGSQETQYF.

This chain uses TRBV19 with TRBJ1-2; a weak D match, TRBD1 (5 bases). The CDR3 is 12 residues long. With 6 bases removed from V and 4 bases from J, the gap between germline ends came to 9 bases. Germline V gives CDR1 LNHDA, CDR2 SQIVND (reference sequence). The CDR3 DNA sequence: TGTGCCAGTAGCGCGGGGCCCTATGGCTACACCTTC. Amino acid sequence: CASSAGPYGYTF.

The rearrangement joins TRBV5-5 to TRBJ1-1, with 8 positions matching TRBD1. The CDR3 spans 14 residues. The V and J ends lost 0 bases and 9 bases, in that order; junction bases with no gene match: 7. The germline V gene has CDR1 SGHKS and CDR2 YYEKEE (reference sequence). CDR3 DNA: TGTGCCAGCAGCTTGGAAAACTGGGACAGGAAAGCTTTCTTT. Protein sequence: CASSLENWDRKAFF.

This clone was found a few times. This chain joins TRBV7-2 and TRBJ2-1; D remains unclear. The CDR3 sequence is 13 residues long. Trimming removed 3 bases at V and 6 bases at J, with 9 bases between. The germline V gene encodes CDR1 SGHTA and CDR2 FQGNSA. The CDR3 nucleotides are TGTGCCAGCAGCTTCAGCAGGCGCAATGAGCAGTTCTTC. Translation gives CASSFSRRNEQFF.

The chain has TRBV27 and TRBJ1-5; D is undetermined. This CDR3 spans 14 amino acids. Germline V lookup: CDR1 MNHEY, CDR2 SMNVEV (reference sequence). The ends were cut back, 6 bases at V and 3 bases at J, with 12 bases in the middle. CDR3 sequence: CASSPRGANQPQHF. CDR3 nucleotide sequence: TGTGCCAGCAGCCCCCGAGGAGCCAATCAGCCCCAGCATTTT.

This clone occurred a few times. The chain links TRBV2 to TRBJ1-1; D ambiguous. V was shortened by 4 bases and J by 3 bases, with 12 bases between the two germline ends. There are 14 residues in the CDR3. Germline-derived CDR1 and CDR2 are SNHLY and FYNNEI. The CDR3 protein is CASSGYSRDTEAFF. CDR3 nucleotides: TGTGCCAGCAGTGGATACTCGAGGGACACTGAAGCTTTCTTT. Supplemented by reference TRBV2 and TRBJ1-1, the full variable domain reads EPEVTQTPSHQVTQMGQEVILRCVPISNHLYFYWYRQILGQKVEFLVSFYNNEISEKSEIFDDQFSVERPDGSNFTLKIRSTKLEDSAMYFCASSGYSRDTEAFFGQGTRLTVV.

V and J are TRBV25-1 and TRBJ2-5; 8 bases align to TRBD2. This CDR3 has 14 amino acids. Germline CDR1 reads MGHDK; CDR2 reads SYGVNS. V was pared by 4 bases and J by 5 bases, with 6 bases of the junction left unmatched. In DNA form, the CDR3 reads TGTGCCAGCAGTGTTTCGGGCGGGGGGGAGACCCAGTACTTC. Amino acids: CASSVSGGGETQYF.

The genes are TRBV10-2 and TRBJ1-1; perhaps TRBD1 as D (6 bases). The CDR3 has 13 residues. V was pared by 3 bases and J by 11 bases, with 16 bases between. Looked up from germline, CDR1 is WSHSY and CDR2 is SAAADI. The CDR3 coding sequence is TGCGCCAGCAGTGACTCGGCCAGGGGAAACGCTTTCTTT. Translated: CASSDSARGNAFF.

This chain connects TRBV30 to TRBJ1-2; D is possibly TRBD1 (6 bases). Germline CDR1 and CDR2: GTSNPN and SVGIG (reference sequence). Trimming removed 3 bases at V and 8 bases at J, with 13 bases between. The CDR3 length is 12 residues. CDR3 sequence: CAWRRTDGGYTF. CDR3 nucleotides: TGTGCCTGGAGGCGGACAGATGGGGGCTACACCTTC.